The rows below give T cell receptor beta chains drawn from one sample of a study of spatial heterogeneity in lung cancer. TCRdb reprocessed the 5' RACE reads with MiXCR, giving one entry per CDR3 protein. The sample has about 85,000 distinct CDR3 sequences; about 20% are singletons. The material was PBMCs, obtained at surgery. The origin of the receptors is a male donor with early-stage non-small cell lung cancer. CDR3s include the opening cysteine and the closing phenylalanine or tryptophan. D genes are given only for firm matches. Expanded clones are given a class, and other clones once, few, many or no size at all.

>TRBJ1-6|-|-|TRBV7-2
TGTGCCAGCAGCTTAGTACCGGGTGGTTCACCCCTCCACTTT
CASSLVPGGSPLHF
>TRBJ2-3|TRBD2|-|TRBV27
TGTGCCAGCAGCAGCACTAGCGGGGAATTCACAGATACGCAGTATTTT
CASSSTSGEFTDTQYF
>TRBJ1-2|-|-|TRBV25-1
TGTGCCAGCAGTGAACTTTGGGGCTACACCTTC
CASSELWGYTF
>TRBJ2-2|-|many|TRBV24-1
TGTGCCACCAGTAGAAAACGAGCGCCCGAACGGACCGGGGAGCTGTTTTTT
CATSRKRAPERTGELFF
>TRBJ2-5|-|-|TRBV12-3/TRBV12-4
TGTGCCAGCAGTCCGGGGGTCGAAGGGACCCAGTACTTC
CASSPGVEGTQYF
>TRBJ2-2|-|-|TRBV18
TGTGCCAGCTCACCACGTCCCGGGGCGGACACCGGGGAGCTGTTTTTT
CASSPRPGADTGELFF
>TRBJ2-2|-|-|TRBV18
TGTGCCAGCTCACCAAGTAACAGCGGGGAGCTGTTTTTT
CASSPSNSGELFF
>TRBJ2-1|-|few|TRBV3-1
TGTGCCAGCAGCCCAAACCCTAACGGGCCTGTTGAGCAGTTCTTC
CASSPNPNGPVEQFF
>TRBJ2-3|-|-|TRBV27
TGTGCCAGCAGTTTAGCGCCTCGCACAGATACGCAGTATTTT
CASSLAPRTDTQYF
>TRBJ2-1|-|few|TRBV20-1
TGCAGTGCTAGTTCCCCTCGCCACTCACCCTACAATGAGCAGTTCTTC
CSASSPRHSPYNEQFF
>TRBJ1-5|TRBD1|-|TRBV12-3/TRBV12-4
TGTGCCAGCAGTGGACAGGGGGGTCAGCCCCAGCATTTT
CASSGQGGQPQHF
>TRBJ2-3|-|many|TRBV21-1
TGTGCCAGCAGCAATCTTAAGCGGGACACAGATACGCAGTATTTT
CASSNLKRDTDTQYF
>TRBJ2-5|-|many|TRBV7-8
TGTGCCAGCAGCGGGGTCCCCATCGAGACCCAGTACTTC
CASSGVPIETQYF
>TRBJ2-7|-|many|TRBV11-3
TGTGCCAGCAGCTCCTTAGAAGTACAGTACTTC
CASSSLEVQYF
>TRBJ2-7|-|-|TRBV30
TGTGCCTGGAGTGCCCCTGACGGCGGAACCTACGAGCAGTACTTC
CAWSAPDGGTYEQYF
>TRBJ2-5|-|few|TRBV20-1
TGCAGTGCTAGCGGGGCCTCGGGGGAGACCCAGTACTTC
CSASGASGETQYF
>TRBJ1-1|TRBD1|many|TRBV28
TGTGCCAGCAGAACCGGACAGGGCCTCGCTGAAGCTTTCTTT
CASRTGQGLAEAFF
>TRBJ2-7|TRBD2|few|TRBV28
TGTGCCAGCAGTAAACCGGGACTAGCGGACGAGCAGTACTTC
CASSKPGLADEQYF
>TRBJ2-2|TRBD2|few|TRBV11-3
TGTGCCAGCAGCTTAGTCGGGGGGGCCGGTACCGGGGAGCTGTTTTTT
CASSLVGGAGTGELFF
>TRBJ2-3|-|-|TRBV6-6
TGTGCCAGCAGTTACTTGGCAGATACGCAGTATTTT
CASSYLADTQYF
>TRBJ1-4|-|few|TRBV5-5
TGTGCCAGCAGCTTCTCCCTTGGGCAGGACCCAACTAATGAAAAACTGTTTTTT
CASSFSLGQDPTNEKLFF
>TRBJ1-6|-|-|TRBV10-3
TGTGCCATCAGTGAGTCTGAGAGCTCCTATAATTCACCCCTCCACTTT
CAISESESSYNSPLHF
>TRBJ2-7|-|-|TRBV6-2/TRBV6-3
TGTGCCAGCAGTTCCTTTTTTAAGAACGAGCAGTACTTC
CASSSFFKNEQYF
>TRBJ2-4|-|-|TRBV28
TGTGCCAGCAGTTTGGTGGTGGGGGTCGGGGCCAAAAACATTCAGTACTTC
CASSLVVGVGAKNIQYF
>TRBJ2-5|-|-|TRBV29-1
TGCAGCGTTGTGTCAGATGGGGAGACCCAGTACTTC
CSVVSDGETQYF
>TRBJ2-3|-|few|TRBV7-6
TGTGCCAGCAGCCCATGGGACGGGATTAAGGGGGATTTT
CASSPWDGIKGDF
>TRBJ2-5|-|few|TRBV12-3/TRBV12-4
TGTGCCAGCAGCCGGGGGAACCAAGAGACCCAGTACTTC
CASSRGNQETQYF
>TRBJ1-1|TRBD1|-|TRBV4-1
TGCGCCAGCAGGGGGGGACAGGGGGCTAACACTGAAGCTTTCTTT
CASRGGQGANTEAFF
>TRBJ2-7|-|few|TRBV14
TGTGCCAGCAGCCAAAGGAGGCGGGACCCCCTCGAGCAGTACTTC
CASSQRRRDPLEQYF
>TRBJ2-1|TRBD2|-|TRBV6-1
TGTGCCAGCAGTGACTTAGCGGGAGGGCCAAATGAGCAGTTCTTC
CASSDLAGGPNEQFF
>TRBJ2-5|TRBD1|few|TRBV28
TGTGCCAGCAGCTATGACAGGGGGCCGGCTAGCGGGTACCAAGAGACCCAGTACTTC
CASSYDRGPASGYQETQYF
>TRBJ1-5|-|few|TRBV6-2/TRBV6-3
TGTGCCAGCACTGAAGTGGGGGTACCTCAGCCCCAGCATTTT
CASTEVGVPQPQHF
>TRBJ2-1|TRBD2|-|TRBV5-1
TGCGCCAGCAGCTCAAGGGCTAGCGGGAGCAATGAGCAGTTCTTC
CASSSRASGSNEQFF
>TRBJ2-4|TRBD1|once|TRBV18
TGTGCCAGCTCACAGGACAGGGAGAGAAACATTCAGTACTTC
CASSQDRERNIQYF
>TRBJ2-3|-|-|TRBV10-3
TGTGCCATCAGTGACCCAACTCGGCGGTCCACAGATACGCAGTATTTT
CAISDPTRRSTDTQYF
>TRBJ2-7|-|-|TRBV30
TGTGCCTGGAAGCCAGCCCCCTCCTACGAGCAGTACTTC
CAWKPAPSYEQYF
>TRBJ1-4|-|-|TRBV9
TGTGCCAGCAGCGCTGGGGCGGCTAATGAAAAACTGTTTTTT
CASSAGAANEKLFF
>TRBJ2-2|TRBD2|many|TRBV7-2
TGTGCCAGCTCTTTGGCGGGAGGTCTTGGCGGGGAGCTGTTTTTT
CASSLAGGLGGELFF
>TRBJ2-1|-|-|TRBV5-1
TGCGCCAGCAGCAGGGGTGGAGAAAGCAATGAGCAGTTCTTC
CASSRGGESNEQFF
>TRBJ2-7|-|-|TRBV7-6
TGTGCCAGCAGCTTAGTTGGCAACAACGAGCAGTACTTC
CASSLVGNNEQYF
>TRBJ2-1|TRBD2|few|TRBV2
TGTGCCTGCCAACGGGGGGGGAGCTCCTACAATGAGCAGTTCTTC
CACQRGGSSYNEQFF
>TRBJ1-4|TRBD1|-|TRBV19
TGTGCCAGTATCATCTGGGGACAGGGTCGAGAAAAACTGTTTTTT
CASIIWGQGREKLFF
>TRBJ2-2|-|-|TRBV5-1
TGCGCCAGCACTCTCCCTGACCGGGGCGGAGGGGAGCTGTTTTTT
CASTLPDRGGGELFF
>TRBJ2-3|TRBD1|-|TRBV12-3/TRBV12-4
TGTGCCAGCAGTTTCGGACAGGAACCAAACACAGATACGCAGTATTTT
CASSFGQEPNTDTQYF
>TRBJ1-2|-|many|TRBV28
TGTGCCAGCAGTTTGGGAGGCTATGGCTACACCTTC
CASSLGGYGYTF
>TRBJ2-2|-|-|TRBV5-1
TGCGCCAGCAGCTTGGCACCGGGAGCGAGTACCGGGGAGCTGTTTTTT
CASSLAPGASTGELFF
>TRBJ2-7|-|-|TRBV10-3
TGTGCCATCAGTGCAGACCCCCCTAGCGACAGGGCCTCCTACGAGCAGTACTTC
CAISADPPSDRASYEQYF